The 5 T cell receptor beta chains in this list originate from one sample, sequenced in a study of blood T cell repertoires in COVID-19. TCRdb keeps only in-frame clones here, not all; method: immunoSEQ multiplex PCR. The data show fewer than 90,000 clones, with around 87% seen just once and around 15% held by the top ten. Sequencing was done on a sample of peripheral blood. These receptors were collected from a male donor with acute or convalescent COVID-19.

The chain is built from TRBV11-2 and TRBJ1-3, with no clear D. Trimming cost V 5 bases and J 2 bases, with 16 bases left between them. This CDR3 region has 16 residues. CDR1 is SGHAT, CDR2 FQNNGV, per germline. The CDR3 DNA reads TGTGCCAGCAGCCCAATCTGGGGAGGTGCTGGAAACACCATATATTTT. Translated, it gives CASSPIWGGAGNTIYF. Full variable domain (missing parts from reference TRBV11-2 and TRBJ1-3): EAGVAQSPRYKIIEKRQSVAFWCNPISGHATLYWYQQILGQGPKLLIQFQNNGVVDDSQLPKDRFSAERLKGVDSTLKIQPAKLEDSAVYLCASSPIWGGAGNTIYFGEGSWLTVV.

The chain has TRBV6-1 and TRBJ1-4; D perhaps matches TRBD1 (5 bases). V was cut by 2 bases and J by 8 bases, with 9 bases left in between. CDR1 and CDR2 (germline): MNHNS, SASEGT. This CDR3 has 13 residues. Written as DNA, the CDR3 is TGTGCCAGCAGTGAATACGGGGGGGAAAAACTGTTTTTT. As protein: CASSEYGGEKLFF.

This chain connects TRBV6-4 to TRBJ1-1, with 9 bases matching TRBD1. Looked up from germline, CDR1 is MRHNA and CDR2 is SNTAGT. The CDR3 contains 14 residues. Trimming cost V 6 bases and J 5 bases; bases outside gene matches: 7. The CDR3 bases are TGTGCCAGCAGGGGGGGACAGGGAGAAACTGAAGCTTTCTTT. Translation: CASRGGQGETEAFF.

The CDR3 loop is CASTPGSGWSNQPQHF. As DNA, the CDR3 is TGTGCCAGTACCCCGGGAAGTGGATGGAGCAATCAGCCCCAGCATTTT. The chain links TRBV19 to TRBJ1-5; no reliable D call. Trimming stripped 7 bases from V and 1 base from J, with 17 bases between. The CDR3 covers 16 residues. The V gene's germline CDR1 is LNHDA and CDR2 SQIVND (reference sequence).

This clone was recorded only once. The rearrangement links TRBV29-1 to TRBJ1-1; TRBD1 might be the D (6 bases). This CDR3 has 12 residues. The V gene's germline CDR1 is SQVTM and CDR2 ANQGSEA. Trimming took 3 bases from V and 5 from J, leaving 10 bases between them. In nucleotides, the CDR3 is TGCAGCGTTGAGGCAGGGGAAACTGAAGCTTTCTTT. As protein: CSVEAGETEAFF.